The next 9 T cell receptor beta chains were all read from a single sample in a study of cytomegalovirus exposure and HLA in healthy donors. Primers included in the PCR were 60 Vbeta and 13 Jbeta primers. Assay: immunoSEQ multiplex PCR; the TCRdb copy retains only in-frame clones and omits some. This sample has fewer than 200,000 clones, with roughly four fifths found just once. The sample was PBMCs. The receptors shown here come from a woman in her twenties or thirties in good health and CMV-seronegative.

This chain joins TRBV7-2 and TRBJ1-6; 9 bases are shared with TRBD1. This CDR3 spans 17 amino acids. The V segment lost 1 base and the J segment 7 bases; nucleotides outside the gene matches: 8. Germline V gene sequence: CDR1 SGHTA, CDR2 FQGNSA. DNA for the CDR3: TGTGCCAGCAGCTTAGTGGGACAGGGATCTCTCAATTCACCCCTCCACTTT. Its protein product is CASSLVGQGSLNSPLHF. Combining the CDR3 with reference TRBV7-2 and TRBJ1-6 gives the whole variable domain GAGVSQSPSNKVTEKGKDVELRCDPISGHTALYWYRQSLGQGLEFLIYFQGNSAPDKSGLPSDRFSAERTGGSVSTLTIQRTQQEDSAVYLCASSLVGQGSLNSPLHFGNGTRLTVT.

This chain joins TRBV28 and TRBJ1-4, with D unresolved. The CDR3 sequence is 12 residues long. The germline V gene has CDR1 MDHEN and CDR2 SYDVKM. Trimming left V 8 bases short and J 4 bases short, with 8 bases between. The CDR3 DNA reads TGTGCCAGCCTGAGCGGTAATGAAAAACTGTTTTTT. Translated: CASLSGNEKLFF.

The V gene is TRBV5-1, the J gene TRBJ2-3, with 7 bases fitting TRBD1. The CDR3 sequence is 14 residues long. The germline CDR1 and CDR2 sequences are SGHRS and YFSETQ. J gave up 6 bases and V 3 bases, and 7 bases lay outside the gene matches. DNA for the CDR3: TGCGCCAGCAGCTCCAGGGGGATGGGGGATACGCAGTATTTT. This sequence encodes CASSSRGMGDTQYF.

The V gene is TRBV9, the J gene TRBJ2-7; maybe TRBD1 (6 bases). Germline CDR1 reads SGDLS; CDR2 reads YYNGEE. The ends were cut back, 2 bases at V and 5 bases at J, with 26 bases in the middle. CDR3 length: 18 residues. The CDR3 DNA follows: TGTGCCAGCAGCGTCCATGGGGGCAGAGGGAGTGAGAGGAACGAGCAGTACTTC. Its translation is CASSVHGGRGSERNEQYF.

V gene TRBV28 combines with J gene TRBJ2-3, with a possible D match to TRBD1 (5 bases). The CDR3 sequence is 17 residues long. Trimming cost V 3 bases and J 5 bases, with 21 bases left between them. Per germline, CDR1 MDHEN and CDR2 SYDVKM. The CDR3 loop reads CASSLWTFLGEGDTQYF. The CDR3 nucleotides are TGTGCCAGCAGTTTGTGGACCTTTCTAGGGGAAGGAGATACGCAGTATTTT.

V gene TRBV5-1 combines with J gene TRBJ2-7; 9 positions match TRBD2. The germline CDR1 and CDR2 sequences are SGHRS and YFSETQ. This CDR3 comprises 13 residues. The V and J ends lost 4 bases and 3 bases, in that order; junction bases with no gene match: 2. The CDR3 nucleotides read TGCGCCAGCAGCCTAGCGGGAATCTACGAGCAGTACTTC. Translated, it gives CASSLAGIYEQYF.

With regard to this clone: One junction end disagrees with the germline gene, perhaps due to a read error. The chain combines TRBV4-3 with TRBJ2-6; a possible D gene is TRBD1 (5 bases). Germline V gives CDR1 LGHNA, CDR2 YSLEER. This CDR3 is built from 17 residues. CDR3 protein: CASSQIAGNSGANGLTF. The CDR3 DNA sequence: TGCGCCAGCAGCCAAATTGCAGGCAACTCTGGGGCCAACGGCCTGACTTTC.

In its sample, this clone was seen once. This chain connects TRBV19 to TRBJ1-4, with TRBD1 matching over 10 bases. The CDR3 sequence is 14 residues long. V lost 9 bases and J lost 6; bases outside the gene matches: 7. The V gene's germline CDR1 is LNHDA and CDR2 SQIVND (reference sequence). The CDR3 loop reads CASTDRGQDEKLFF. In DNA, the CDR3 is TGTGCCAGCACCGACAGGGGGCAAGATGAAAAACTGTTTTTT.

The genes are TRBV4-3 and TRBJ1-5; 9 bases map to TRBD1. The junction had 7 bases not matched to a gene; V was cut back by 2 bases and J by 5 bases. Germline CDR1 reads LGHNA; CDR2 reads YSLEER. This CDR3 spans 16 amino acids. CDR3 sequence (DNA): TGCGCCAGCAGCCAACCCCGGGACAGGGACGATCAGCCCCAGCATTTT. This translates into CASSQPRDRDDQPQHF.